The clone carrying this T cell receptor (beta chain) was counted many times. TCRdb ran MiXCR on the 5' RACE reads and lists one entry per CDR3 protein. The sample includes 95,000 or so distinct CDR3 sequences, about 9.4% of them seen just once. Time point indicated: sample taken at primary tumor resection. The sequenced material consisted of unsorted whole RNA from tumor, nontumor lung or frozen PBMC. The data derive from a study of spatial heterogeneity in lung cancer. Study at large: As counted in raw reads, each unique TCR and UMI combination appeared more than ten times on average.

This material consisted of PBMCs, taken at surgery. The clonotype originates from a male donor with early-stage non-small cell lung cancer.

The CDR3 nucleotides are TGTGCCAGCAGCTTAGTACCCCATTCCTACGAGCAGTACTTC. Its protein product is CASSLVPHSYEQYF. The V gene is TRBV7-2, the J gene TRBJ2-7; D not certain. The CDR3 loop spans 14 amino acids. Trimming left V 1 base short and J 1 base short, with 8 bases between. Germline CDR1 SGHTA, CDR2 FQGNSA.